The 25 T cell receptor beta chains in this list originate from one sample, sequenced in a study of OX40 agonist ivuxolimab in advanced cancers. Some clones are missing from TCRdb's copy, which holds only in-frame ones; the method was immunoSEQ multiplex PCR. The repertoire consists of 71,000 or so clones, with 85% to 95% occurring once and the leading ten covering under 8%. The starting material was CD4+ or CD8+ T cells sorted from blood, obtained in a trial of the OX40 agonist ivuxolimab. Every receptor here comes from an adult with an advanced solid tumor such as melanoma, head and neck, liver or kidney cancer.

The chain is built from TRBV5-1 and TRBJ1-5; D is possibly TRBD1 (5 bases). Deletions cut 2 bases from V and 7 bases from J, with 10 bases between. CDR3 length equals 13 residues. Germline loops: CDR1 SGHRS, CDR2 YFSETQ. CDR3 region: CASSFRGEQPQHF. The CDR3 region has the DNA TGCGCCAGCAGCTTTCGGGGGGAACAGCCCCAGCATTTT.

The chain is built from TRBV6-1 and TRBJ1-2; D remains unclear. The germline CDR1 and CDR2 sequences are MNHNS and SASEGT. This CDR3 comprises 15 residues. Trimming took 0 bases from V and 4 from J, leaving 12 bases between them. The CDR3 spells CASSEAHWEFYGYTF. The CDR3 nucleotides are TGTGCCAGCAGTGAAGCGCACTGGGAGTTCTATGGCTACACCTTC.

The chain links TRBV7-9 to TRBJ1-4; D is undetermined. This CDR3 contains 15 residues. Germline loops: CDR1 SEHNR, CDR2 FQNEAQ (reference sequence). Deletions cut 5 bases from V and 3 bases from J, with 13 bases between. The DNA for the CDR3 is TGTGCCAGCAGCCCGATCGAAACGGCTAATGAAAAACTGTTTTTT. The encoded protein is CASSPIETANEKLFF.

This clone was picked up one time. The chain employs TRBV2 and TRBJ2-7; D not certain. The ends were cut back, 6 bases at V and 0 bases at J, with 9 bases in the middle. Germline-derived CDR1 and CDR2 are SNHLY and FYNNEI. CDR3 length equals 13 residues. This CDR3 reads CASRPRSSYEQYF. The CDR3 DNA follows: TGTGCCAGCAGGCCCAGGAGCTCCTACGAGCAGTACTTC.

The chain employs TRBV27 and TRBJ2-3; TRBD1 aligns across 8 bases. V lost 5 bases, J lost 1 base, and 5 bases stayed unmatched. Looked up from germline, CDR1 is MNHEY and CDR2 is SMNVEV (reference sequence). The CDR3 is made up of 15 amino acids. This CDR3 is CASSLADRGTDTQYF. The CDR3 region has the DNA TGTGCCAGCAGTCTTGCGGACAGGGGCACAGATACGCAGTATTTT.

The chain couples TRBV11-2 to TRBJ1-1; a weak D match, TRBD1 (6 bases). CDR1 is SGHAT and CDR2 is FQNNGV in the germline V gene. The CDR3 is made up of 13 amino acids. Between the trimmed V and J ends, which lost 8 bases and 6 bases, there was a span of 16 bases. CDR3 amino acids: CASGPGHRAEAFF. The CDR3 DNA follows: TGTGCCAGCGGACCCGGACACAGGGCTGAAGCTTTCTTT.

The rearrangement links TRBV29-1 to TRBJ2-1; TRBD2 agrees at 9 bases. The CDR3 spans 17 residues. V lost 1 base, J lost 3 bases, and 10 bases stayed unmatched. The germline V gene encodes CDR1 SQVTM and CDR2 ANQGSEA. The CDR3 sequence: CSVEGASGVYFYNEQFF. CDR3 nucleotides: TGCAGCGTTGAAGGGGCTAGCGGGGTATACTTCTACAATGAGCAGTTCTTC.

Regarding this clone: This sample includes further DNA sequences coding for the same CDR3. The V call is TRBV9, the J call TRBJ2-2; D ambiguous. The CDR3 runs to 12 residues. V was shortened by 3 bases and J by 7 bases, with 7 bases between the two germline ends. Germline-derived CDR1 and CDR2 are SGDLS and YYNGEE. CDR3 loop: CASSDAIGELFF. Written as DNA, the CDR3 is TGTGCCAGCAGCGATGCCATCGGGGAGCTGTTTTTT.

A single count supports this clone. The chain uses TRBV5-1 and TRBJ1-2; D perhaps matches TRBD1 (5 bases). Trimming stripped 2 bases from V and 0 bases from J, with 11 bases between. Germline-derived CDR1 and CDR2 are SGHRS and YFSETQ. The CDR3 consists of 15 residues. The CDR3 reads CASSLRDEANYGYTF. The CDR3 region has the DNA TGCGCCAGCAGCTTAAGGGACGAAGCTAACTATGGCTACACCTTC.

The table lists this clone with a count of one. The chain employs TRBV27 and TRBJ2-7; D is uncertain. The CDR3 is 14 amino acids. Germline values: CDR1 MNHEY, CDR2 SMNVEV (reference sequence). Trimming removed 3 bases at V and 0 bases at J, with 9 bases between. CDR3: CASSFTDGSYEQYF. In DNA form, the CDR3 reads TGTGCCAGCAGTTTTACCGATGGCTCCTACGAGCAGTACTTC.

The CDR3 DNA follows: TGTGCCAGCAGTTACGGGGCGCCCGGAAACACCATATATTTT. Its protein product is CASSYGAPGNTIYF. This sequence joins TRBV6-5 and TRBJ1-3; tentative D call: TRBD1 (5 bases). V shed 2 bases and J shed 4 bases, with 9 bases lying between them. Germline V gene sequence: CDR1 MNHEY, CDR2 SVGAGI. The CDR3 length is 14 residues.

The sample holds one count of this clone. The rearrangement uses TRBV27 and TRBJ2-5, with TRBD2 as a possible D gene (6 bases). V was trimmed by 4 bases and J by 5 bases, leaving 14 bases between them. The CDR3 runs 14 residues. CDR1 is MNHEY and CDR2 is SMNVEV in the germline V gene (reference sequence). CDR3 sequence: CASSYGGSEETQYF. Written as DNA, the CDR3 is TGTGCCAGCAGTTATGGGGGGTCGGAGGAGACCCAGTACTTC.

The V call is TRBV11-3, the J call TRBJ2-1; no definite D call. In germline, CDR1 is SGHNT, CDR2 YENEEA. The CDR3 is 13 amino acids. With 4 bases removed from V and 5 bases from J, the gap between germline ends came to 9 bases. CDR3 region: CASSSPGHNEQFF. CDR3 nucleotides: TGTGCCAGCAGCTCTCCGGGCCACAATGAGCAGTTCTTC.

V usage is TRBV19 and J usage is TRBJ2-7, with 12 bases aligning to TRBD2. The germline V gene has CDR1 LNHDA and CDR2 SQIVND (reference sequence). The CDR3 runs to 14 residues. V gave up 6 bases and J gave up 4 bases; unmatched junction bases: 4. The CDR3 region has the DNA TGTGCCAGTAGCCGAGGGACTAGCGGGTACGAGCAGTACTTC. Its protein is CASSRGTSGYEQYF.

This chain links TRBV2 with TRBJ2-3, with a possible D match to TRBD1 (6 bases). The V end lost 0 bases, the J end lost 1 base, and 8 bases lay between the germline ends. CDR3 length equals 15 residues. Germline V gene data show CDR1 as SNHLY and CDR2 as FYNNEI. CDR3 region: CASSEAHRGTDTQYF. As DNA, the CDR3 is TGTGCCAGCAGTGAAGCGCACAGGGGCACAGATACGCAGTATTTT.

The genes are TRBV9 and TRBJ2-5; 16 bases are a match to TRBD2. V dropped 4 bases and J dropped 4; count of bases not matched to a gene: 10. Germline V gene sequence: CDR1 SGDLS, CDR2 YYNGEE. The CDR3 contains 18 residues. This CDR3 is CASSTRGLAGGRGETQYF. CDR3 DNA: TGTGCCAGCAGCACCCGGGGACTAGCGGGGGGGCGGGGAGAGACCCAGTACTTC.

This chain links TRBV7-8 with TRBJ2-3; a weak D match, TRBD2 (6 bases). V shed 0 bases and J shed 5 bases, with 12 bases lying between them. CDR1 and CDR2 from the germline V gene are SGHVS and FQNEAQ. The CDR3 runs to 15 residues. The CDR3 DNA is TGTGCCAGCAGCTTAGCAGGAGGGCCGGGAGATACGCAGTATTTT. Protein product: CASSLAGGPGDTQYF.

V and J are TRBV27 and TRBJ2-7; 10 positions match TRBD2. From germline, CDR1 is MNHEY and CDR2 SMNVEV (reference sequence). This CDR3 has 16 residues. Trimming cost V 5 bases and J 0 bases; bases outside gene matches: 7. CDR3 sequence (DNA): TGTGCCAGCAGTCCCGGGACTAGCGAGAGCTCCTACGAGCAGTACTTC. This encodes CASSPGTSESSYEQYF.

V is TRBV7-8 and J is TRBJ1-1; TRBD1 agrees at 7 bases. V lost 5 bases and J lost 11; bases outside the gene matches: 14. Germline lookup yields CDR1 SGHVS and CDR2 FQNEAQ. The CDR3 totals 14 residues. CDR3 residues: CASSPPWDRATAFF. The CDR3 DNA is TGTGCCAGCAGCCCCCCCTGGGACAGAGCCACGGCTTTCTTT.

The chain has TRBV6-1 and TRBJ2-7; TRBD1 matches at 8 bases. The germline CDR1 and CDR2 sequences are MNHNS and SASEGT. Trimming took 5 bases from V and 3 from J; bases not matched to a gene: 6. The CDR3 runs to 14 residues. CDR3 nucleotides: TGTGCCAGCAGTCGCGCCGGGACAGGCTACGAGCAGTACTTC. Translation: CASSRAGTGYEQYF.

V is TRBV11-2 and J is TRBJ2-3; a possible D gene is TRBD2 (5 bases). The germline gives CDR1 SGHAT, CDR2 FQNNGV. V lost 5 bases to trimming and J lost 4 bases, with 13 bases between them. The CDR3 loop spans 14 amino acids. CDR3 in DNA: TGTGCCAGCAGCCTCGCCCTAGCAGCAGATACGCAGTATTTT. This codes for CASSLALAADTQYF. Full variable domain (rest looked up from reference TRBV11-2 and TRBJ2-3): EAGVAQSPRYKIIEKRQSVAFWCNPISGHATLYWYQQILGQGPKLLIQFQNNGVVDDSQLPKDRFSAERLKGVDSTLKIQPAKLEDSAVYLCASSLALAADTQYFGPGTRLTVL.

DNA for the CDR3: TGTGCCAGCAGCTCCTATATAGGGACAGTAGAAGCTTTCTTT. Protein: CASSSYIGTVEAFF. The gene calls are TRBV6-4 and TRBJ1-1; 7 bases line up with TRBD1. Germline loops: CDR1 MRHNA, CDR2 SNTAGT. This CDR3 has 14 amino acids. J was trimmed by 8 bases and V by 6 bases; bases with no gene match: 12.

The rearrangement joins TRBV7-8 to TRBJ1-4, with D perhaps TRBD1 (6 bases). From germline, CDR1 is SGHVS and CDR2 FQNEAQ. The V end was cut by 1 base, the J end by 3 bases, with 9 bases between. The CDR3 is 15 residues long. The CDR3 DNA follows: TGTGCCAGCAGCTTAGAAGGGGGGGCTAATGAAAAACTGTTTTTT. Its protein product is CASSLEGGANEKLFF.

This clone appeared a single time. This chain links TRBV19 with TRBJ1-1; no definite D call. Per the germline V gene, CDR1 is LNHDA and CDR2 is SQIVND (reference sequence). The CDR3 has 11 amino acids. Trimming took off 4 bases at V and 8 bases at J, with 8 bases between the two ends. CDR3: CASSRGREAFF. The CDR3 region has the DNA TGTGCCAGTAGTAGAGGGCGGGAAGCTTTCTTT.

The chain links TRBV28 to TRBJ1-5; 7 bases line up with TRBD1. The CDR3 is 14 amino acids. Germline CDR1 and CDR2: MDHEN and SYDVKM. Trimming cost V 6 bases and J 1 base; bases outside gene matches: 3. The CDR3 sequence is CASSSRGSNQPQHF. In nucleotides, the CDR3 is TGTGCCAGCAGCTCCAGGGGGAGCAATCAGCCCCAGCATTTT.